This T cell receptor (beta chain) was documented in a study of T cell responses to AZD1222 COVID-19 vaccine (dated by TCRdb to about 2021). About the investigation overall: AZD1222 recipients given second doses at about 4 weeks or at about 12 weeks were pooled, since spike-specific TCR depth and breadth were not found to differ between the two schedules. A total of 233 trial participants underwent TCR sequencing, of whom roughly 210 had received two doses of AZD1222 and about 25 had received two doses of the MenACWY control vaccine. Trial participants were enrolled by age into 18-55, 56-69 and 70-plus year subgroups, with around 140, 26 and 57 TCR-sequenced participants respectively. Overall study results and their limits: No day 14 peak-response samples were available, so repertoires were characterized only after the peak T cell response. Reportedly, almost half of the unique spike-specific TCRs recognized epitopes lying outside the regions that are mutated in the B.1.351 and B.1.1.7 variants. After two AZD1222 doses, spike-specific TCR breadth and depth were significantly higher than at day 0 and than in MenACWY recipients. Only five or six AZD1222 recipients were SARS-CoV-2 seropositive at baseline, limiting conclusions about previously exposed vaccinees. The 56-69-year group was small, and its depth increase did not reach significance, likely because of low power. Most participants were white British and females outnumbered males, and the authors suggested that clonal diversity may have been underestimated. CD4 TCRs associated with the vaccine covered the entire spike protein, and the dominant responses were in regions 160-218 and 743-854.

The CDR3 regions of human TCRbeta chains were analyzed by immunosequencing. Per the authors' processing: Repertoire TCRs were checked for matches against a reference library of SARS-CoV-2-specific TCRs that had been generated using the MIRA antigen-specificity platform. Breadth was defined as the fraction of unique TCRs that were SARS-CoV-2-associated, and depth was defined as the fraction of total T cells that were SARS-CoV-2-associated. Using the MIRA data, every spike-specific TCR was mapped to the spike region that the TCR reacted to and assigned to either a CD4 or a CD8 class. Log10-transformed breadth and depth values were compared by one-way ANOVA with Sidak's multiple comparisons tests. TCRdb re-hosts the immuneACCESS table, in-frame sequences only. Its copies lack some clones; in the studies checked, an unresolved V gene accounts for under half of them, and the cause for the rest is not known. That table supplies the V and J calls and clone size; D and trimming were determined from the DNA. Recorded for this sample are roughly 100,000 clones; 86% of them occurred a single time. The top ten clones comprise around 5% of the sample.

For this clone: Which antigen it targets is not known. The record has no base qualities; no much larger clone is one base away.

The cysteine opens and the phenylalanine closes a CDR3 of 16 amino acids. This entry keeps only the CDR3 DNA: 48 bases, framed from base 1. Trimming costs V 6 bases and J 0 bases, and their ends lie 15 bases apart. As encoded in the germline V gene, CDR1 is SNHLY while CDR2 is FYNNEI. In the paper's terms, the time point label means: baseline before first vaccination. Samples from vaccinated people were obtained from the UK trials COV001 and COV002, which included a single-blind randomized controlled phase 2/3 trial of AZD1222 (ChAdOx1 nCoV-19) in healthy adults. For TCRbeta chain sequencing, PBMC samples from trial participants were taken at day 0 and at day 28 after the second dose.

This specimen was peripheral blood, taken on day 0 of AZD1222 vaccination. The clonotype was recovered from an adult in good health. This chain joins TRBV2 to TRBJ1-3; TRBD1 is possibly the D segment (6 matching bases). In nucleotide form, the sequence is TGTGCCAGCAGACTCCCGACAGGCGACTCTGGAAACACCATATATTTT. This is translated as CASRLPTGDSGNTIYF.